This T cell receptor beta chain was sequenced in a study of cytomegalovirus exposure and HLA in healthy donors. From germline, CDR1 is MGHRA and CDR2 YSYEKL. The J segment lost 1 base and the V segment lost 1 base, leaving 4 bases of the junction unmatched. CDR3 length equals 16 residues. The PCR used 60 Vbeta and 13 Jbeta primers. Using immunoSEQ multiplex PCR, the repertoire was profiled, and TCRdb retains in-frame clones only, with some absent. The sample yields about 120,000 clones, around 77% seen once. This clone was recorded a few times. Sequenced material: PBMCs. J is TRBJ1-1 and V is TRBV4-1; 9 positions agree with TRBD1. The origin of this receptor is a woman aged 30 to 39 in good health and CMV-seropositive. CDR3 region: CASSQGQGGRNTEAFF. The CDR3 nucleotides read TGCGCCAGCAGCCAAGGACAGGGGGGGAGGAACACTGAAGCTTTCTTT.